A selection of T cell receptor beta chains follows, all from one sample in a study of vaccination and CD4 T cells after COVID-19. The antigens for these receptors are not known. Each CDR3 protein gets one entry after TCRdb re-called the PCR reads with MiXCR. The profile shows about 4,000 distinct CDR3 sequences, roughly 78% of them singletons. Sequenced: CD4+ T cells from blood, cultured in vitro. These TCRs come from a human donor in good health. Both conserved end residues are part of each CDR3. Each record gives: V gene, D gene, J gene, CDR3 length, clone size, CDR3 protein, CDR3 DNA. A D gene is named only where the DNA matches it firmly. Clone size is stated in some rows and not others, as once, few, many or a class when expanded.

v_call: TRBV6-4; d_call: .; j_call: TRBJ2-3; cdr3_length: 13; clone_size: .; cdr3_aa: CASSDRVSDTQYF; cdr3_nt: TGTGCCAGCAGTGATAGGGTCTCGGATACGCAGTATTTT
v_call: TRBV20-1; d_call: .; j_call: TRBJ1-5; cdr3_length: 15; clone_size: .; cdr3_aa: CSAREARGSNQPQHF; cdr3_nt: TGCAGTGCTAGAGAAGCCCGGGGTAGCAATCAGCCCCAGCATTTT
v_call: TRBV3-1; d_call: .; j_call: TRBJ1-1; cdr3_length: 16; clone_size: .; cdr3_aa: CASSQGLARLNTEAFF; cdr3_nt: TGTGCCAGCAGCCAAGGGTTGGCAAGATTGAACACTGAAGCTTTCTTT
v_call: TRBV7-2; d_call: TRBD1; j_call: TRBJ1-1; cdr3_length: 17; clone_size: few; cdr3_aa: CASRLDRDRITNTEAFF; cdr3_nt: TGTGCCAGCAGACTCGACCGGGACAGGATTACGAACACTGAAGCTTTCTTT
v_call: TRBV20-1; d_call: TRBD1; j_call: TRBJ1-6; cdr3_length: 14; clone_size: .; cdr3_aa: CSARAGTGTSPLHF; cdr3_nt: TGCAGTGCTAGAGCGGGGACAGGGACTTCACCCCTCCACTTT
v_call: TRBV20-1; d_call: .; j_call: TRBJ2-5; cdr3_length: 12; clone_size: .; cdr3_aa: CSAREGIETQYF; cdr3_nt: TGCAGTGCTAGAGAGGGAATAGAGACCCAGTACTTC
v_call: TRBV6-2/TRBV6-3; d_call: .; j_call: TRBJ1-1; cdr3_length: 14; clone_size: .; cdr3_aa: CASIWTDMNTEAFF; cdr3_nt: TGTGCCAGCATCTGGACAGACATGAACACTGAAGCTTTCTTT
v_call: TRBV20-1; d_call: .; j_call: TRBJ2-1; cdr3_length: 16; clone_size: few; cdr3_aa: CSAIYSGWSSYNEQFF; cdr3_nt: TGCAGTGCGATCTATAGCGGCTGGAGCTCCTACAATGAGCAGTTCTTC
v_call: TRBV18; d_call: TRBD1; j_call: TRBJ2-5; cdr3_length: 13; clone_size: .; cdr3_aa: CASSPTGEETQYF; cdr3_nt: TGTGCCAGCTCACCGACAGGGGAAGAGACCCAGTACTTC
v_call: TRBV20-1; d_call: .; j_call: TRBJ2-5; cdr3_length: 15; clone_size: few; cdr3_aa: CSARPLTGIEKTQYF; cdr3_nt: TGCAGTGCTAGACCGCTCACAGGAATCGAAAAGACCCAGTACTTC
v_call: TRBV6-1; d_call: .; j_call: TRBJ1-2; cdr3_length: 13; clone_size: few; cdr3_aa: CASSAAGNYGYTF; cdr3_nt: TGTGCCAGCTCTGCGGCGGGAAACTATGGCTACACCTTC
v_call: TRBV20-1; d_call: TRBD1; j_call: TRBJ1-5; cdr3_length: 14; clone_size: .; cdr3_aa: CSAPGTGVAQPQHF; cdr3_nt: TGCAGTGCACCCGGGACAGGGGTGGCTCAGCCCCAGCATTTT
v_call: TRBV6-1; d_call: TRBD1; j_call: TRBJ1-5; cdr3_length: 15; clone_size: .; cdr3_aa: CASRGTGGPHQPQHF; cdr3_nt: TGTGCCAGCAGGGGGACAGGGGGCCCCCATCAGCCCCAGCATTTT
v_call: TRBV20-1; d_call: .; j_call: TRBJ1-5; cdr3_length: 15; clone_size: .; cdr3_aa: CSARDGNRVNQPQHF; cdr3_nt: TGCAGTGCTAGAGACGGGAACAGGGTCAATCAGCCCCAGCATTTT
v_call: TRBV27; d_call: .; j_call: TRBJ2-2; cdr3_length: 13; clone_size: .; cdr3_aa: CASSPWNTGELFF; cdr3_nt: TGTGCCAGCAGTCCCTGGAACACCGGGGAGCTGTTTTTT
v_call: TRBV27; d_call: .; j_call: TRBJ2-5; cdr3_length: 12; clone_size: .; cdr3_aa: CASSLREETQYF; cdr3_nt: TGTGCCAGCAGTTTACGAGAAGAGACCCAGTACTTC
v_call: TRBV19; d_call: .; j_call: TRBJ1-5; cdr3_length: 14; clone_size: few; cdr3_aa: CASSISRAYQPQHF; cdr3_nt: TGTGCCAGTAGTATTAGTAGGGCCTATCAGCCCCAGCATTTT
v_call: TRBV11-2; d_call: .; j_call: TRBJ1-5; cdr3_length: 14; clone_size: .; cdr3_aa: CASSLDGGNQPQHF; cdr3_nt: TGTGCCAGCAGCTTGGATGGGGGCAATCAGCCCCAGCATTTT
v_call: TRBV7-2; d_call: .; j_call: TRBJ1-2; cdr3_length: 13; clone_size: large; cdr3_aa: CASSKAQGNGYTF; cdr3_nt: TGTGCCAGCAGCAAAGCACAGGGAAATGGCTACACCTTC
v_call: TRBV12-3/TRBV12-4; d_call: .; j_call: TRBJ1-5; cdr3_length: 15; clone_size: once; cdr3_aa: CASSFRQNSNQPQHF; cdr3_nt: TGTGCCAGCAGTTTTCGGCAGAATAGCAATCAGCCCCAGCATTTT
v_call: TRBV27; d_call: .; j_call: TRBJ1-1; cdr3_length: 14; clone_size: .; cdr3_aa: CASSFRQGNTEAFF; cdr3_nt: TGTGCCAGCAGTTTTAGGCAGGGGAACACTGAAGCTTTCTTT
v_call: TRBV2; d_call: TRBD2; j_call: TRBJ2-7; cdr3_length: 16; clone_size: .; cdr3_aa: CASSPWTSGPTYEQYF; cdr3_nt: TGTGCCAGCAGTCCCTGGACTAGCGGGCCGACCTACGAGCAGTACTTC
v_call: TRBV18; d_call: .; j_call: TRBJ2-3; cdr3_length: 15; clone_size: .; cdr3_aa: CASSPGLEPTDTQYF; cdr3_nt: TGTGCCAGCTCACCAGGCCTCGAACCTACAGATACGCAGTATTTT
v_call: TRBV7-9; d_call: TRBD1; j_call: TRBJ1-1; cdr3_length: 15; clone_size: .; cdr3_aa: CASSQVGGGEIEAFF; cdr3_nt: TGTGCCAGCAGCCAAGTGGGAGGGGGCGAAATTGAAGCTTTCTTT
v_call: TRBV19; d_call: .; j_call: TRBJ2-5; cdr3_length: 15; clone_size: .; cdr3_aa: CASSIVGGYGGTQYF; cdr3_nt: TGTGCCAGTAGTATAGTGGGCGGATACGGGGGGACCCAGTACTTC
v_call: TRBV11-3; d_call: .; j_call: TRBJ2-5; cdr3_length: 14; clone_size: .; cdr3_aa: CASSNKQAQETQYF; cdr3_nt: TGTGCCAGCAGCAATAAACAGGCTCAAGAGACCCAGTACTTC
v_call: TRBV27; d_call: .; j_call: TRBJ1-1; cdr3_length: 18; clone_size: .; cdr3_aa: CASSLDPGTAIMNTEAFF; cdr3_nt: TGTGCCAGCAGTTTAGACCCCGGGACGGCGATTATGAACACTGAAGCTTTCTTT
v_call: TRBV6-1; d_call: .; j_call: TRBJ2-7; cdr3_length: 16; clone_size: few; cdr3_aa: CASTTRSSGRTYEQYF; cdr3_nt: TGTGCCAGCACCACGAGGTCTAGTGGGAGGACCTACGAGCAGTACTTC
v_call: TRBV4-1; d_call: TRBD1; j_call: TRBJ1-5; cdr3_length: 15; clone_size: .; cdr3_aa: CASSPGTAYNQPQHF; cdr3_nt: TGCGCCAGCAGCCCAGGGACAGCCTACAATCAGCCCCAGCATTTT
v_call: TRBV20-1; d_call: TRBD1; j_call: TRBJ2-5; cdr3_length: 15; clone_size: .; cdr3_aa: CSARGGQGGRETQYF; cdr3_nt: TGCAGTGCTAGAGGGGGACAGGGGGGTAGAGAGACCCAGTACTTC
v_call: TRBV27; d_call: TRBD1; j_call: TRBJ2-3; cdr3_length: 15; clone_size: once; cdr3_aa: CASSYGQASTDTQYF; cdr3_nt: TGTGCCAGCAGTTACGGACAGGCTAGCACAGATACGCAGTATTTT
v_call: TRBV6-2/TRBV6-3; d_call: .; j_call: TRBJ2-7; cdr3_length: 13; clone_size: .; cdr3_aa: CASGEWVGGEQYF; cdr3_nt: TGTGCCAGCGGTGAATGGGTGGGCGGCGAGCAGTACTTC
v_call: TRBV20-1; d_call: .; j_call: TRBJ1-2; cdr3_length: 12; clone_size: .; cdr3_aa: CSATDRIHGYTF; cdr3_nt: TGCAGTGCTACTGACAGGATTCATGGCTACACCTTC
v_call: TRBV20-1; d_call: TRBD1; j_call: TRBJ2-3; cdr3_length: 15; clone_size: .; cdr3_aa: CSANMGTGRGDTQYF; cdr3_nt: TGCAGTGCTAACATGGGGACAGGGCGGGGAGATACGCAGTATTTT
v_call: TRBV6-1; d_call: .; j_call: TRBJ1-3; cdr3_length: 15; clone_size: .; cdr3_aa: CASRLSVSSGNTIYF; cdr3_nt: TGTGCCAGCCGTCTATCAGTTTCCTCTGGAAACACCATATATTTT
v_call: TRBV7-6; d_call: .; j_call: TRBJ1-1; cdr3_length: 12; clone_size: .; cdr3_aa: CASSLVYNEAFF; cdr3_nt: TGTGCCAGCAGCTTAGTCTATAACGAAGCTTTCTTT
v_call: TRBV20-1; d_call: .; j_call: TRBJ1-3; cdr3_length: 13; clone_size: few; cdr3_aa: CSVRLHSGNTIYF; cdr3_nt: TGCAGTGTGAGGCTTCACTCTGGAAACACCATATATTTT
v_call: TRBV6-1; d_call: .; j_call: TRBJ2-7; cdr3_length: 12; clone_size: .; cdr3_aa: CASTGGYHEQCF; cdr3_nt: TGTGCCAGCACCGGAGGGTACCACGAGCAGTGCTTC
v_call: TRBV19; d_call: TRBD1; j_call: TRBJ1-5; cdr3_length: 16; clone_size: .; cdr3_aa: CASSKDRAYSNQPQHF; cdr3_nt: TGTGCCAGTAGTAAGGACAGGGCTTATAGCAATCAGCCCCAGCATTTT
v_call: TRBV20-1; d_call: TRBD2; j_call: TRBJ2-3; cdr3_length: 16; clone_size: .; cdr3_aa: CSASFGAGSSTDTQYF; cdr3_nt: TGCAGTGCTAGCTTCGGAGCGGGGTCTAGCACAGATACGCAGTATTTT